What follows are 7 T cell receptor beta chains derived from one specimen sequenced in a study of T cells in Graves' hyperthyroidism and ophthalmopathy. Template material for amplifying TCR beta CDR3 regions consisted of RNA transcripts. HTBI primers were used for first-round RT-PCR of the TCR CDR3. One entry per CDR3 protein, called by TCRdb with MiXCR from the multiplex PCR reads. Of under 700,000 distinct CDR3 sequences listed, about half were seen once; the top ten hold roughly 8.2%. Sequenced material: peripheral blood or thyroid tissue (not recorded which). These receptors were obtained from a woman aged 18-29 years with Graves' hyperthyroidism.

This rearrangement joins TRBV7-9 to TRBJ2-5; D is possibly TRBD2 (5 bases). The CDR3 has 16 residues. Germline lookup yields CDR1 SEHNR and CDR2 FQNEAQ (reference sequence). V was trimmed by 5 bases and J by 7 bases, leaving 23 bases between them. This CDR3 is CASSQVRFGPEGTQYF. Written as DNA, the CDR3 is TGTGCCAGCAGCCAAGTTCGTTTCGGGCCAGAGGGGACCCAGTACTTC.

In this sample, this clonotype turned up a few times. This sequence joins TRBV14 and TRBJ1-2, with D unclear. This CDR3 has 15 residues. Germline V lookup: CDR1 SGHDN, CDR2 FVKESK. The V end lost 0 bases, the J end lost 4 bases, and 12 bases lay between the germline ends. The CDR3 DNA reads as TGTGCCAGCAGCCAAGAGGGAGAGCTACGCTATGGCTACACCTTC. Residues: CASSQEGELRYGYTF.

The rearrangement links TRBV24-1 to TRBJ1-5; 9 nucleotides line up with TRBD1. Germline V gives CDR1 KGHDR, CDR2 SFDVKD. This CDR3 is 16 amino acids long. Losses at the gene ends were 5 bases for V and 4 bases for J; bases not matched to a gene: 8. This CDR3 is CATSVGQGGGNQPQHF. The DNA of the CDR3 is TGTGCCACCAGTGTGGGACAGGGAGGCGGGAATCAGCCCCAGCATTTT.

In its sample, this clonotype was seen many times. V gene TRBV2 combines with J gene TRBJ1-1; D is undetermined. Germline V gives CDR1 SNHLY, CDR2 FYNNEI. The V and J ends lost 0 bases and 1 base respectively, with 6 bases between them. The CDR3 totals 14 residues. DNA for the CDR3: TGTGCCAGCAGTGAAGCAACCCAGAACACTGAAGCTTTCTTT. Its protein is CASSEATQNTEAFF.

This chain uses TRBV24-1 with TRBJ1-2; D call uncertain. V was trimmed by 4 bases and J by 8 bases, leaving 10 bases between them. Germline V gene lookup returns CDR1 KGHDR and CDR2 SFDVKD. The CDR3 spans 12 residues. CDR3 loop: CATSEEGYGYTF. CDR3 bases: TGTGCCACCAGTGAAGAGGGATACGGCTACACCTTC.

This clonotype has more than one count but fewer than ten. The chain has TRBV5-1 and TRBJ1-2; no definite D call. V was cut by 1 base and J by 4 bases, with 8 bases left in between. The CDR3 consists of 13 residues. Germline V lookup: CDR1 SGHRS, CDR2 YFSETQ. CDR3 loop: CASSLNLGYGYTF. The CDR3 DNA is TGCGCCAGCAGCTTGAACCTTGGCTATGGCTACACCTTC.

The V call is TRBV6-5, the J call TRBJ1-4; D is unclear. Trimming cost V 4 bases and J 8 bases, with 14 bases left between them. CDR3 length: 14 residues. Per germline, CDR1 MNHEY and CDR2 SVGAGI. DNA for the CDR3: TGTGCCAGCAGTTTAACACGGACGGGCGAAAAACTGTTTTTT. This gives the protein CASSLTRTGEKLFF.